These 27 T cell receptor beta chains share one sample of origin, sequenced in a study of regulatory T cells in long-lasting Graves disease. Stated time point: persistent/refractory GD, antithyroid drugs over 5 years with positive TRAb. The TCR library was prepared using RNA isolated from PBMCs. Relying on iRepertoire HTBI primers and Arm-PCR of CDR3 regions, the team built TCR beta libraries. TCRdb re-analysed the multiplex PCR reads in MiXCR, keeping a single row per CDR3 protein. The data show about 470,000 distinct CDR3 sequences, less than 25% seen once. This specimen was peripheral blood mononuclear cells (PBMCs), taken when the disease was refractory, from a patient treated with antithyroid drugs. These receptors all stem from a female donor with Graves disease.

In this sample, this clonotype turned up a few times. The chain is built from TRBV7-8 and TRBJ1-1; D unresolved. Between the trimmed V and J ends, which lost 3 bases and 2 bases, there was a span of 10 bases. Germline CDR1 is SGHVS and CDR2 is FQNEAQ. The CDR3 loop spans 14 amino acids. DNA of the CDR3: TGTGCCAGCAGCTTCCTGCAGGATAACACTGAAGCTTTCTTT. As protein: CASSFLQDNTEAFF.

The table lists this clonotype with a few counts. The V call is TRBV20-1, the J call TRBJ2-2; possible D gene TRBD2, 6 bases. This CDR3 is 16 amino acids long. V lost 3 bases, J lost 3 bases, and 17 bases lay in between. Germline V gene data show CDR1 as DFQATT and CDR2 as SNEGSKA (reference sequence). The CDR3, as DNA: TGCAGTGCTAGCCCCAGCGGGCGACTTTACACCGGGGAGCTGTTTTTT. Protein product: CSASPSGRLYTGELFF.

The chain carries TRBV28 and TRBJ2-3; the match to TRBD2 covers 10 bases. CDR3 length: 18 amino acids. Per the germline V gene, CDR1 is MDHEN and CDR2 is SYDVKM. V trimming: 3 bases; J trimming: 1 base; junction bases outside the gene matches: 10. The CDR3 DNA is TGTGCCAGCAGTTTCGCAAACTTCGGGACTAGCGGCACAGATACGCAGTATTTT. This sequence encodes CASSFANFGTSGTDTQYF.

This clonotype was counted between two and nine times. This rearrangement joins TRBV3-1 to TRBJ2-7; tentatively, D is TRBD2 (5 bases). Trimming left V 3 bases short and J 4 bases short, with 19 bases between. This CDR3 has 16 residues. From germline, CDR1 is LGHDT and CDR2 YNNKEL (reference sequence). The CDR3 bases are TGTGCCAGCAGCCAGAGGGATACGGGAAGATTATACGAGCAGTACTTC. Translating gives CASSQRDTGRLYEQYF.

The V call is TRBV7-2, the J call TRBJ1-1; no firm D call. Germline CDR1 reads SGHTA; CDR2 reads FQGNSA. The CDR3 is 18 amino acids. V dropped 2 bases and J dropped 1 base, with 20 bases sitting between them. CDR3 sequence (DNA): TGTGCCAGCAGCTTAAATCTCCATCTATTAGGCGGGAACACTGAAGCTTTCTTT. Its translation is CASSLNLHLLGGNTEAFF.

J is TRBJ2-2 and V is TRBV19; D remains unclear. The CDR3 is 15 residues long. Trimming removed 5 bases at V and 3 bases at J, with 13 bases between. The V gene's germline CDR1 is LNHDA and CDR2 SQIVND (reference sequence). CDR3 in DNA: TGTGCCAGTAGTGGATCCAAAGGCGACACCGGGGAGCTGTTTTTT. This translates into CASSGSKGDTGELFF.

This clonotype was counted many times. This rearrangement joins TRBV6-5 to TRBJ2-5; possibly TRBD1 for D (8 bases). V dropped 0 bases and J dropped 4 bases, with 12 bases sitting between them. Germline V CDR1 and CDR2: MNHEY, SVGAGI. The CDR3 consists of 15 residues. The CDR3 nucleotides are TGTGCCAGCAGTTACTCGACAGGGGAGGGAGAGACCCAGTACTTC. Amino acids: CASSYSTGEGETQYF.

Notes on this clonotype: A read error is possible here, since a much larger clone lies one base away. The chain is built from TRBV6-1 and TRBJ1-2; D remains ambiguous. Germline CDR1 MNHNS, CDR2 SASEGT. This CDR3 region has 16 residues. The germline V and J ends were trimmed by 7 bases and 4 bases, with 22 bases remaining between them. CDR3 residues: CASKFLEAWGLYGYTF. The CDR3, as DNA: TGTGCCAGCAAATTCCTTGAAGCCTGGGGTCTCTATGGCTACACCTTC.

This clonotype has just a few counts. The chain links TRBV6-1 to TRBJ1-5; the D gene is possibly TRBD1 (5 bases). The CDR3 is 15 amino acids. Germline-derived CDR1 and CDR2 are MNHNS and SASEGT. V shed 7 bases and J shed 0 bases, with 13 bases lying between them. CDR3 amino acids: CASTLGPYSNQPQHF. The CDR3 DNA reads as TGTGCCAGCACTCTGGGGCCTTATAGCAATCAGCCCCAGCATTTT.

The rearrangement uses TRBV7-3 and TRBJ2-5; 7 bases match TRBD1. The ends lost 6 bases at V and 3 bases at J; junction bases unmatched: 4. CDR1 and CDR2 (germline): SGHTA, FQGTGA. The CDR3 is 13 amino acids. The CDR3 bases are TGTGCCAGCAGATCCGGGACAGAAGAGACCCAGTACTTC. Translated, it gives CASRSGTEETQYF. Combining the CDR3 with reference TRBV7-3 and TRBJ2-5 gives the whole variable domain GAGVSQTPSNKVTEKGKYVELRCDPISGHTALYWYRQSLGQGPEFLIYFQGTGAADDSGLPNDRFFAVRPEGSVSTLKIQRTERGDSAVYLCASRSGTEETQYFGPGTRLLVL.

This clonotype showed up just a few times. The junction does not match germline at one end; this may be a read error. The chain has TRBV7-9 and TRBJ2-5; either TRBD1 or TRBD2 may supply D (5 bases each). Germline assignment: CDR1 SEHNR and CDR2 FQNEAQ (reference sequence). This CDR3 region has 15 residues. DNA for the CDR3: TGTGCCACCAGCCCTAAGGGACGGAACCAAGAGACCCAGTACTTC. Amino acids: CATSPKGRNQETQYF.

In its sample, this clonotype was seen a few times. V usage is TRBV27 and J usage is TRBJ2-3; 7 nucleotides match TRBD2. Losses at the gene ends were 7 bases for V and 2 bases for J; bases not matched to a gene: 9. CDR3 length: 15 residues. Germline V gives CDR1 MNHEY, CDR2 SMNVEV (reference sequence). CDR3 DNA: TGTGCCAGCACCCCCGGGACTACCATCACAGATACGCAGTATTTT. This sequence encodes CASTPGTTITDTQYF.

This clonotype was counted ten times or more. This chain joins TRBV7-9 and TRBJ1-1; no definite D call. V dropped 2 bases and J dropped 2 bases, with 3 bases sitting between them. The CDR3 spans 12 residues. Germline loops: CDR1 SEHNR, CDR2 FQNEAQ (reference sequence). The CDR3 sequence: CASSLSNTEAFF. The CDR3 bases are TGTGCCAGCAGCTTAAGCAACACTGAAGCTTTCTTT.

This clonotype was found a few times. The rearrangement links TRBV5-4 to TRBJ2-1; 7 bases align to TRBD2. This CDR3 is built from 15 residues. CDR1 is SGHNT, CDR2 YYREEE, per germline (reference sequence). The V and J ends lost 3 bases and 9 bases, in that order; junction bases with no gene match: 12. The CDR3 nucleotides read TGTGCCAGCAGCTCACTTAGCGGGCCTCTCGGTGAGCAGTTCTTC. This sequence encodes CASSSLSGPLGEQFF. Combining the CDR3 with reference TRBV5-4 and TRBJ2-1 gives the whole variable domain ETGVTQSPTHLIKTRGQQVTLRCSSQSGHNTVSWYQQALGQGPQFIFQYYREEENGRGNFPPRFSGLQFPNYSSELNVNALELDDSALYLCASSSLSGPLGEQFFGPGTRLTVL.

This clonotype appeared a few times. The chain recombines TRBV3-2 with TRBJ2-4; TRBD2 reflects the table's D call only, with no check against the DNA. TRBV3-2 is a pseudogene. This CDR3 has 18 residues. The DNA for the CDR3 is TGTGCCAGCAGCCACCCGGGACTAGCGGCCCTAGCCAAAAACATTCAGTACTTC. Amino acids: CASSHPGLAALAKNIQYF.

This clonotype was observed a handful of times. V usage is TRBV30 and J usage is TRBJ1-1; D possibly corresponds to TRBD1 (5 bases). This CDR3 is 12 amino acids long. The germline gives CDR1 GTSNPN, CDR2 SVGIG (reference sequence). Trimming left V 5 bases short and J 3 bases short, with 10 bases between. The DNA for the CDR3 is TGTGCCTGGGGGACGTCGGACACTGAAGCTTTCTTT. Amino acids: CAWGTSDTEAFF.

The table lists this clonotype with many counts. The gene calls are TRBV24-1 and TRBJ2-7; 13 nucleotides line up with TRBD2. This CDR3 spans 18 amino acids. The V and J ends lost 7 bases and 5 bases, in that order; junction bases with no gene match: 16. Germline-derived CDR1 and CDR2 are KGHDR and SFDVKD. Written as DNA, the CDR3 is TGTGCCACCAGAGCTTCCGGACTAGCGGGAGAAGGCTGGGACGAGCAGTACTTC. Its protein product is CATRASGLAGEGWDEQYF.

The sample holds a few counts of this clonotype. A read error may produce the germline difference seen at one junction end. Written as DNA, the CDR3 is TGTGCCAGCAGTGAATTGGGGAAAGCGGATGAAAAGCTGTTTTTT. Translated: CASSELGKADEKLFF. V is TRBV25-1 and J is TRBJ1-4, with no clear D. CDR3 size: 15 residues. Germline CDR1 reads MGHDK; CDR2 reads SYGVNS.

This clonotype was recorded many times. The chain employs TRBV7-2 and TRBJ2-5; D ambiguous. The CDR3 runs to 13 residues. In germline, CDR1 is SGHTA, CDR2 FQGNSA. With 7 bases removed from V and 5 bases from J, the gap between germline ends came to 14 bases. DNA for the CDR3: TGTGCCAGCACCTACACCGCGTCGGAGACCCAGTACTTC. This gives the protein CASTYTASETQYF.

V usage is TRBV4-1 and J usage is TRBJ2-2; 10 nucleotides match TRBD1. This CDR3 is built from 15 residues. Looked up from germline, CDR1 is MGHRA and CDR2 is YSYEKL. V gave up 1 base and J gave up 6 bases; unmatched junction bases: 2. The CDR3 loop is CASSQAGTGAGELFF. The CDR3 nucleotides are TGCGCCAGCAGCCAAGCCGGGACAGGGGCCGGGGAGCTGTTTTTT.

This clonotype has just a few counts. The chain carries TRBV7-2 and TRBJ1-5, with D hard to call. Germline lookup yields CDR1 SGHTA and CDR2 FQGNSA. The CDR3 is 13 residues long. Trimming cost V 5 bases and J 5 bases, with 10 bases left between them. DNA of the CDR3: TGTGCCAGCAGCCCCAATTTGTATCAGCCCCAGCATTTT. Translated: CASSPNLYQPQHF. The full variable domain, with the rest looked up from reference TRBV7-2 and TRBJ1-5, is GAGVSQSPSNKVTEKGKDVELRCDPISGHTALYWYRQSLGQGLEFLIYFQGNSAPDKSGLPSDRFSAERTGGSVSTLTIQRTQQEDSAVYLCASSPNLYQPQHFGDGTRLSIL.

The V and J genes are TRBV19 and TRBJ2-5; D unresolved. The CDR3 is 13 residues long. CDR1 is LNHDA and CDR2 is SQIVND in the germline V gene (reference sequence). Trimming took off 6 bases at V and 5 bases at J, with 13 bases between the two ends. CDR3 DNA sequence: TGTGCCAGTAGAGACTCATCTGGGGAGACCCAGTACTTC. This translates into CASRDSSGETQYF. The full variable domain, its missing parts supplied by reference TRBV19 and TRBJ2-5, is DGGITQSPKYLFRKEGQNVTLSCEQNLNHDAMYWYRQDPGQGLRLIYYSQIVNDFQKGDIAEGYSVSREKKESFPLTVTSAQKNPTAFYLCASRDSSGETQYFGPGTRLLVL.

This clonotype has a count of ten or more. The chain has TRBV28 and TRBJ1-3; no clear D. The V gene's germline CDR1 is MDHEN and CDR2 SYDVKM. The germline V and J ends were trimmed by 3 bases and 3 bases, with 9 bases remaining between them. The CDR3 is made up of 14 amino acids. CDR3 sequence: CASSFSRLGNTIYF. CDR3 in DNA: TGTGCCAGCAGTTTCTCCAGGCTTGGAAACACCATATATTTT.

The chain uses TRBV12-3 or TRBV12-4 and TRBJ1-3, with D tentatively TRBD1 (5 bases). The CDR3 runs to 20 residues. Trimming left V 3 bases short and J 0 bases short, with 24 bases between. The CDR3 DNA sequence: TGTGCCAGCAGTTTTCGGCCCACCCTCGGGCAGGGTATCTCTGGAAACACCATATATTTT. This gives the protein CASSFRPTLGQGISGNTIYF.

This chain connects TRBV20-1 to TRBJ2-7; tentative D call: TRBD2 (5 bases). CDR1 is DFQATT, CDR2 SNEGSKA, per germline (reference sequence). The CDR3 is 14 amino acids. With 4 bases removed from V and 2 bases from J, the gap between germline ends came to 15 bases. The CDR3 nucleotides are TGCAGTGCTATCCCCCCCAACGGGGCCTACGAGCAGTACTTC. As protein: CSAIPPNGAYEQYF.

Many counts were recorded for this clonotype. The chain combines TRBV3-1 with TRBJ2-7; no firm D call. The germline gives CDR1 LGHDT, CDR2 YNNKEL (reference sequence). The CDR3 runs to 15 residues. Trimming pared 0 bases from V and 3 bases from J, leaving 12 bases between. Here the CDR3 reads CASSQDIIRYYEQYF. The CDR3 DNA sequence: TGTGCCAGCAGCCAAGATATCATCCGTTACTACGAGCAGTACTTC.

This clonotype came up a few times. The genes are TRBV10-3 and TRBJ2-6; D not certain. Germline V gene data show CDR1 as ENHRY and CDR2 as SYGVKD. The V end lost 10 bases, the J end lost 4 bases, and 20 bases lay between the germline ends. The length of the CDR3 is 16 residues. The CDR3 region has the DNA TGTGCCACCAGCATGCACGGTCCTACAGGGGCCAACGTCCTGACTTTC. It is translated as CATSMHGPTGANVLTF.